This is a list of T cell receptor beta chains from one sample in a study of radiation and T cells in renal cell carcinoma. Produced via immunoSEQ multiplex PCR; TCRdb's table is partial and in-frame only. The data contain 160,000 or so clones, approximately 86% of them singletons. The sequenced sample was blood, obtained from a patient whose treatment included radiotherapy and nephrectomy. Source of these receptors: a woman aged 45-65 years with renal cell carcinoma. Each CDR3 is given without its conserved first and last residue. Each record gives: CDR3 length, V gene, CDR3 protein.

cdr3_length: 14; v_call: TRBV5-4; cdr3_aa: ASSDDSGDKRETQY
cdr3_length: 10; v_call: TRBV7-2; cdr3_aa: ASSLVPDTQY
cdr3_length: 13; v_call: TRBV4-1; cdr3_aa: ASSRAGTGGSPLH
cdr3_length: 13; v_call: TRBV5-4; cdr3_aa: ASSNPTGRDSPLH
cdr3_length: 12; v_call: TRBV7-8; cdr3_aa: ASSFRTGYNEQF
cdr3_length: 14; v_call: TRBV5-1; cdr3_aa: ASSPGQGEANYGYT
cdr3_length: 14; v_call: TRBV6-6; cdr3_aa: ASSYPRGTSSYEQY
cdr3_length: 10; v_call: TRBV18; cdr3_aa: ASSPKNTEAF
cdr3_length: 14; v_call: TRBV19; cdr3_aa: ASSRSPGQGEETQY
cdr3_length: 12; v_call: TRBV9; cdr3_aa: ASSAKSMNTEAF
cdr3_length: 11; v_call: TRBV28; cdr3_aa: ASSFQTLYEQY
cdr3_length: 13; v_call: TRBV10-2; cdr3_aa: ASSGTRPNYYEQY
cdr3_length: 12; v_call: TRBV7-9; cdr3_aa: ASSRTANTGELF
cdr3_length: 12; v_call: TRBV30; cdr3_aa: AWSLGTDGEKLF
cdr3_length: 13; v_call: TRBV4-3; cdr3_aa: ASSLTDPGKEELF
cdr3_length: 13; v_call: TRBV11-2; cdr3_aa: ASSPWTGVGETQY
cdr3_length: 12; v_call: TRBV10-3; cdr3_aa: AISPPRGRREQY